Listed below are T cell receptor beta chains from one sample, sequenced in a study of blood T cell repertoires in COVID-19. Profiling relied on immunoSEQ multiplex PCR, and the TCRdb table lists in-frame clones only, not all of them. Of around 140,000 clones in the sample, roughly 84% were seen once. The specimen was peripheral blood. These TCRs come from a human donor in a cohort sampled during active COVID-19. CDR3s include the opening cysteine and the closing phenylalanine or tryptophan. The D gene is left open where the match is weak. Clone size is not always given. Where it is, it says once, few, many or a class for expanded clones.

d_gene: .
abundance: .
v_gene: TRBV27
j_gene: TRBJ2-4
CDR3nt: TGTGCCAGCAGTTTAGACAGGTTAGGGAACATTCAGTACTTC
CDR3aa: CASSLDRLGNIQYF

d_gene: .
abundance: .
v_gene: TRBV7-2
j_gene: TRBJ2-5
CDR3nt: TGTGCCAGCAGCTTAGACAGGGTAGTAGAGACCCAGTACTTC
CDR3aa: CASSLDRVVETQYF

d_gene: TRBD1
abundance: .
v_gene: TRBV5-1
j_gene: TRBJ2-1
CDR3nt: TGCGCCAGCAGCCCAGTCCCGGGACAGGGAAATGAGCAGTTCTTC
CDR3aa: CASSPVPGQGNEQFF

d_gene: TRBD1
abundance: .
v_gene: TRBV6-4
j_gene: TRBJ1-1
CDR3nt: TGTGCCAGCAGTGACCCAGGACAGGAAAACACTGAAGCTTTCTTT
CDR3aa: CASSDPGQENTEAFF

d_gene: TRBD1
abundance: .
v_gene: TRBV29-1
j_gene: TRBJ1-1
CDR3nt: TGCAGCGTAGATGTGACAGGGACGCGCACTGAAGCTTTCTTT
CDR3aa: CSVDVTGTRTEAFF

d_gene: TRBD1
abundance: .
v_gene: TRBV6-4
j_gene: TRBJ1-6
CDR3nt: TGTGCCAGCAGTGGAGGGACAGGGACCTCACCCCTCCACTTT
CDR3aa: CASSGGTGTSPLHF

d_gene: TRBD1
abundance: .
v_gene: TRBV5-6
j_gene: TRBJ1-5
CDR3nt: TGTGCCAGCAGCTTTTACGACAGGGCAAGCAATCAGCCCCAGCATTTT
CDR3aa: CASSFYDRASNQPQHF

d_gene: .
abundance: .
v_gene: TRBV12-5
j_gene: TRBJ1-5
CDR3nt: TGTGCTAGTGGTTTCGGTCAGCCCCAGCATTTT
CDR3aa: CASGFGQPQHF

d_gene: TRBD1
abundance: .
v_gene: TRBV6-5
j_gene: TRBJ1-1
CDR3nt: TGTGCCAGCAGTTACTCGAATACAGGGGGCGGAACTGAAGCTTTCTTT
CDR3aa: CASSYSNTGGGTEAFF

d_gene: TRBD1
abundance: .
v_gene: TRBV28
j_gene: TRBJ2-2
CDR3nt: TGTGCCAGCAGTTTATTGGGGACAGGGGGAACCGGGGAGCTGTTTTTT
CDR3aa: CASSLLGTGGTGELFF

d_gene: TRBD2
abundance: once
v_gene: TRBV18
j_gene: TRBJ2-5
CDR3nt: TGTGCCAGCTCGTCCACTAGCGGGGCTTCCCAAGAGACCCAGTACTTC
CDR3aa: CASSSTSGASQETQYF

d_gene: .
abundance: .
v_gene: TRBV2
j_gene: TRBJ2-5
CDR3nt: TGTGCCAGCAGTGATCGGTTGGGGCTGGAGACCCAGTACTTC
CDR3aa: CASSDRLGLETQYF

d_gene: .
abundance: .
v_gene: TRBV21-1
j_gene: TRBJ1-2
CDR3nt: TGTGCCAGCAGCTCCTACACTGGACAGGGGGCGTATGGCTACACCTTC
CDR3aa: CASSSYTGQGAYGYTF

d_gene: .
abundance: .
v_gene: TRBV2
j_gene: TRBJ2-3
CDR3nt: TGTGCCAGCAGCTTAATCCCGGGTCCGCAGGATACGCAGTATTTT
CDR3aa: CASSLIPGPQDTQYF

d_gene: TRBD2
abundance: .
v_gene: TRBV5-4
j_gene: TRBJ2-1
CDR3nt: TGTGCCAGCAGCCCGCTAGCGGGGTACAATGAGCAGTTCTTC
CDR3aa: CASSPLAGYNEQFF

d_gene: .
abundance: .
v_gene: TRBV29-1
j_gene: TRBJ2-7
CDR3nt: TGCAGCGTTGTGGGGCCAACAGGGAATCCCTACGAGCAGTACTTC
CDR3aa: CSVVGPTGNPYEQYF

d_gene: TRBD1
abundance: .
v_gene: TRBV5-1
j_gene: TRBJ2-7
CDR3nt: TGCGCCAGCAGCTTAAACTCCGTGACAGGGGTCTACGAGCAGTACTTC
CDR3aa: CASSLNSVTGVYEQYF

d_gene: TRBD2
abundance: few
v_gene: TRBV2
j_gene: TRBJ2-5
CDR3nt: TGTGCCAGCAGCCTCTGGACTAGCGGGGCCCAAGAGACCCAGTACTTC
CDR3aa: CASSLWTSGAQETQYF

d_gene: TRBD1
abundance: .
v_gene: TRBV7-9
j_gene: TRBJ2-1
CDR3nt: TGTGCCAGCTCAACAGGGGCTCCCTACAATGAGCAGTTCTTC
CDR3aa: CASSTGAPYNEQFF

d_gene: TRBD1
abundance: .
v_gene: TRBV19
j_gene: TRBJ2-1
CDR3nt: TGTGCCAGTACCCTTACAGGGGTCGGGTGGAATGAGCAGTTCTTC
CDR3aa: CASTLTGVGWNEQFF

d_gene: .
abundance: .
v_gene: TRBV6-1
j_gene: TRBJ2-5
CDR3nt: TGTGCCAGCAGTGAGACCAGGGTTGGAGAGACCCAGTACTTC
CDR3aa: CASSETRVGETQYF

d_gene: .
abundance: once
v_gene: TRBV6-1
j_gene: TRBJ2-5
CDR3nt: TGTGCCAGCAGTGAACGGCGGGTCCAAGAGACCCAGTACTTC
CDR3aa: CASSERRVQETQYF

d_gene: .
abundance: .
v_gene: TRBV29-1
j_gene: TRBJ2-2
CDR3nt: TGCAGCGCGCAGGGCAGGGGGAACACCGGGGAGCTGTTTTTT
CDR3aa: CSAQGRGNTGELFF

d_gene: TRBD2
abundance: .
v_gene: TRBV3-1/TRBV3-2
j_gene: TRBJ2-3
CDR3nt: TGTGCCAGCAGCCGACTAGCGGGGGGGTTCACAGATACGCAGTATTTT
CDR3aa: CASSRLAGGFTDTQYF

d_gene: .
abundance: .
v_gene: TRBV14
j_gene: TRBJ2-3
CDR3nt: TGTGCCAGCAGCCAAAAAAGCGGTGGATCGCAGTATTTT
CDR3aa: CASSQKSGGSQYF

d_gene: TRBD2
abundance: .
v_gene: TRBV7-6
j_gene: TRBJ2-5
CDR3nt: TGTGCCAGCAGCCCAGAATCGGCGGGGGGTCTGGAGGAGACCCAGTACTTC
CDR3aa: CASSPESAGGLEETQYF

d_gene: .
abundance: once
v_gene: TRBV6-6
j_gene: TRBJ2-3
CDR3nt: TGTGCCAGCAGTTACCTCGGCGGGGCCTCCACAGATACGCAGTATTTT
CDR3aa: CASSYLGGASTDTQYF

d_gene: TRBD2
abundance: .
v_gene: TRBV30
j_gene: TRBJ2-1
CDR3nt: TGTGCCTGGAGTCTAGCGGGCCCCTACAATGAGCAGTTCTTC
CDR3aa: CAWSLAGPYNEQFF

d_gene: TRBD1
abundance: .
v_gene: TRBV5-4
j_gene: TRBJ1-6
CDR3nt: TGTGCCAGCAGCTTGGGGGCCGGGACAGGGGATTCACCCCTCCACTTT
CDR3aa: CASSLGAGTGDSPLHF

d_gene: TRBD2
abundance: .
v_gene: TRBV2
j_gene: TRBJ2-1
CDR3nt: TGTGCCAGTTTGAGCGGGGGTTATAGCTCCTACAATGAGCAGTTCTTC
CDR3aa: CASLSGGYSSYNEQFF

d_gene: .
abundance: .
v_gene: TRBV10-2
j_gene: TRBJ2-1
CDR3nt: TGCGCCAGCAGTGAGGGGGCTAGGGATGAGCAGTTCTTC
CDR3aa: CASSEGARDEQFF

d_gene: .
abundance: once
v_gene: TRBV7-6
j_gene: TRBJ2-3
CDR3nt: TGTGCCAGCAGCTCACGGGTCACAGATACGCAGTATTTT
CDR3aa: CASSSRVTDTQYF

d_gene: .
abundance: .
v_gene: TRBV6-5
j_gene: TRBJ2-3
CDR3nt: TGTGCCAGCAGTTTAGGGGATACAACCAATACGCAGTATTTT
CDR3aa: CASSLGDTTNTQYF

d_gene: .
abundance: .
v_gene: TRBV27
j_gene: TRBJ2-3
CDR3nt: TGTGCCAGCAGTTTAGGCAGGGGTGTGTCGGGCACAGATACGCAGTATTTT
CDR3aa: CASSLGRGVSGTDTQYF

d_gene: TRBD2
abundance: .
v_gene: TRBV5-1
j_gene: TRBJ2-2
CDR3nt: TGCGCCAGCAGCGGGACTAGCGGGAGTAAATTCACCGGGGAGCTGTTTTTT
CDR3aa: CASSGTSGSKFTGELFF

d_gene: .
abundance: .
v_gene: TRBV18
j_gene: TRBJ1-2
CDR3nt: TGTGCCAGCTCACCGGACAGCCTCTATGGCTACACCTTC
CDR3aa: CASSPDSLYGYTF